The rows below give T cell receptor beta chains drawn from one sample of a study of control samples from healthy donors and cancer patients. The data were produced by immunoSEQ multiplex PCR, yet TCRdb's version contains in-frame clones alone and is incomplete. The table includes about 92,000 clones, roughly four fifths detected once. Specimen: blood. These receptors were taken from a woman in her sixties in good health. The CDR3 runs from the conserved cysteine through the conserved F or W. Each record gives: J gene, clone size, D gene, V gene, CDR3 DNA, CDR3 protein. D genes are given only for firm matches. Only part of the rows carry a size: once, few, many, or a class if the clone is expanded.

J: TRBJ2-5; size: -; D: TRBD1; V: TRBV2; DNA: TGTGCCAGCAGACCTCAAGCTGTGACAGGGGAGACCCAGTACTTC; CDR3: CASRPQAVTGETQYF
J: TRBJ2-7; size: -; D: -; V: TRBV4-2; DNA: TGTGCCAGCAGCCAGGCACCCTCCTACGAGCAGTACTTC; CDR3: CASSQAPSYEQYF
J: TRBJ1-4; size: -; D: -; V: TRBV7-2; DNA: TGTGCCAGCAGCAAACAGACCAGTGCAACTAATGAAAAACTGTTTTTT; CDR3: CASSKQTSATNEKLFF
J: TRBJ1-4; size: -; D: TRBD1; V: TRBV19; DNA: TGTGCCAGCTGCAGGGGGCAGCGGAATGAAAAACTGTTTTTT; CDR3: CASCRGQRNEKLFF
J: TRBJ2-7; size: -; D: -; V: TRBV6-5; DNA: TGTGCCAGCAGGACAGACTCCTACGAGCAGTACTTC; CDR3: CASRTDSYEQYF
J: TRBJ1-3; size: many; D: -; V: TRBV2; DNA: TGTGCCAGCAGCCAAACAGACGCCAATATCTCTGGAAACACCATATATTTT; CDR3: CASSQTDANISGNTIYF
J: TRBJ1-2; size: -; D: -; V: TRBV6-5; DNA: TGTGCCAGCAGTTACGGGAATAACTATGGCTACACCTTC; CDR3: CASSYGNNYGYTF
J: TRBJ2-7; size: -; D: -; V: TRBV21-1; DNA: TGTGCCAGCACAGACGAATCCTACGAGCAGTACTTC; CDR3: CASTDESYEQYF
J: TRBJ2-4; size: once; D: -; V: TRBV21-1; DNA: TGTGCCAGCAGCCAAAGGACAGTCATAGCCAAAAACATTCAGTACTTC; CDR3: CASSQRTVIAKNIQYF
J: TRBJ1-1; size: -; D: -; V: TRBV7-9; DNA: TGTGCCAGCAGCCAGCCTTTTAACACTGAAGCTTTCTTT; CDR3: CASSQPFNTEAFF
J: TRBJ1-4; size: -; D: -; V: TRBV5-1; DNA: TGCGCCAGCAGCTTTGGGGCCGCAACTAATGAAAAACTGTTTTTT; CDR3: CASSFGAATNEKLFF
J: TRBJ2-5; size: -; D: TRBD1; V: TRBV2; DNA: TGTGCCAGCAGTAGGGGACAGGGAAACATTCAAGAGACCCAGTACTTC; CDR3: CASSRGQGNIQETQYF
J: TRBJ2-1; size: -; D: -; V: TRBV6-2/TRBV6-3; DNA: TGTGCCAGCAGTCCCCGAACGGGACGGAACCCTAACAATGAGCAGTTCTTC; CDR3: CASSPRTGRNPNNEQFF
J: TRBJ2-3; size: -; D: TRBD2; V: TRBV5-5; DNA: TGTGCCAGCAGCTTGGGGCCTAGCGGGGGTACAGATACGCAGTATTTT; CDR3: CASSLGPSGGTDTQYF
J: TRBJ2-3; size: -; D: -; V: TRBV21-1; DNA: TGTGCCAGCAGCAAAAAGGGACTAGAAGTAGATACGCAGTATTTT; CDR3: CASSKKGLEVDTQYF
J: TRBJ2-1; size: once; D: -; V: TRBV21-1; DNA: TGTGCCAGCAGCAAGGGGGTTTTAGGAGGGACTAGCGAGAACAATGAGCAGTTCTTC; CDR3: CASSKGVLGGTSENNEQFF
J: TRBJ2-1; size: -; D: TRBD2; V: TRBV6-5; DNA: TGTGCCAGCAGTAGTAGCGGGTTTTCCTACAATGAGCAGTTCTTC; CDR3: CASSSSGFSYNEQFF
J: TRBJ1-2; size: -; D: -; V: TRBV6-2/TRBV6-3; DNA: TGTGCCAGCAGTGCGGGTCCTTATGGCTACACCTTC; CDR3: CASSAGPYGYTF
J: TRBJ1-4; size: once; D: TRBD1; V: TRBV6-1; DNA: TGTGCCAGCAGTGTAGCCGGGACAGGGTTTGTCAATGAAAAACTGTTTTTT; CDR3: CASSVAGTGFVNEKLFF
J: TRBJ1-5; size: once; D: -; V: TRBV7-8; DNA: TGTGCCAGCAGCTTGGTTGGTGGTTTGATAGGTCAGCCCCAGCATTTT; CDR3: CASSLVGGLIGQPQHF
J: TRBJ1-4; size: -; D: -; V: TRBV2; DNA: TGTGCCAGCAGTGTCCTTCGAGAAGAAAAACTGTTTTTT; CDR3: CASSVLREEKLFF
J: TRBJ2-2; size: few; D: TRBD2; V: TRBV11-2; DNA: TGTGCCAGCAGCAGCAGGACTAGCTTGAACACCGGGGAGCTGTTTTTT; CDR3: CASSSRTSLNTGELFF
J: TRBJ2-3; size: -; D: -; V: TRBV10-2; DNA: TGCGCCAGCAGAGATCCCGGACGGGGAGATACGCAGTATTTT; CDR3: CASRDPGRGDTQYF
J: TRBJ2-1; size: -; D: -; V: TRBV28; DNA: TGTGCCACCGAAAGGTACAATGAGCAGTTCTTC; CDR3: CATERYNEQFF
J: TRBJ2-7; size: -; D: TRBD1; V: TRBV20-1; DNA: TGCAGTGCCTGGGACAGGGTCGAGCAGTACTTC; CDR3: CSAWDRVEQYF
J: TRBJ2-4; size: -; D: -; V: TRBV6-6; DNA: TGTGCCAGCAGTCAGAGTCAGGTGGCAGGAAACATTCAGTACTTC; CDR3: CASSQSQVAGNIQYF
J: TRBJ2-3; size: -; D: -; V: TRBV11-1; DNA: TGTGCCAGCAGCACAGGGACAGATACGCAGTATTTT; CDR3: CASSTGTDTQYF